This T cell receptor beta chain originates from a study of blood T cell repertoires in COVID-19. About the research overall: Nucleic acid was either cDNA or gDNA, and it came from T cells, B-cell-depleted T cells, or PBMCs.

Trimming removed 3 bases at V and 2 bases at J, with 11 bases between. The CDR3 runs to 14 residues. Germline V gives CDR1 SGHAT, CDR2 FQNNGV. Source study methods: Quantification of nucleated cells was approximated via reference gene primer amplification. Clones were sequenced by immunoSEQ multiplex PCR, and TCRdb holds only the in-frame ones, with some missing. The DNA was the basis for D and trimming; V, J and clone size are from that table. The table includes over 350,000 clones, around nine tenths detected once. The source is a woman aged 30 to 39 with acute or convalescent COVID-19. The sample comprised peripheral blood. The chain recombines TRBV11-2 with TRBJ2-7; the D gene is possibly TRBD2 (6 bases). CDR3: CASSFAGGTYEQYF. The CDR3 nucleotides are TGTGCCAGCAGCTTCGCCGGAGGGACCTACGAGCAGTACTTC.